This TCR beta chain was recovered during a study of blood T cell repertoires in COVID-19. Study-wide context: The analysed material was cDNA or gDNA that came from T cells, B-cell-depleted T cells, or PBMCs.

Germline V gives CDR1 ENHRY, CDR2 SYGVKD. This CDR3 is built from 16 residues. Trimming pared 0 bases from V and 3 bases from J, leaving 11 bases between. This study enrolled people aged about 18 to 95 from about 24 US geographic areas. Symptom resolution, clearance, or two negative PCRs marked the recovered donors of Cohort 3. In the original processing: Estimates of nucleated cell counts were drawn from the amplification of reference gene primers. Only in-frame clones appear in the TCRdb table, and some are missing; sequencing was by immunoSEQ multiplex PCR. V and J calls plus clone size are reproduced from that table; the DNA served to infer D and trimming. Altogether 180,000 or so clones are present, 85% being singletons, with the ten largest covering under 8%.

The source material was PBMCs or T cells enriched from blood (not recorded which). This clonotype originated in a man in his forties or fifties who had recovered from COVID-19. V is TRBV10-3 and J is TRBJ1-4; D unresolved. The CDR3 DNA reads TGTGCCATCAGTGAGTCCTCCTCTCGGGCTAATGAAAAACTGTTTTTT. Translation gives CAISESSSRANEKLFF.